Below, 7 T cell receptor beta chains from the same sample are listed, as sequenced in a study of T cells in Graves' hyperthyroidism and ophthalmopathy. Authors of the study amplified TCR beta CDR3 regions from RNA transcripts. A set of HTBI primers served as the primers for a first-round RT-PCR of the TCR CDR3. TCRdb redid the calling of the multiplex PCR reads with MiXCR, one entry per CDR3 protein. The sample has a few hundred thousand distinct CDR3 sequences, around 14% seen once. Sequencing input: blood. Receptor source: a woman aged 18-35 years with Graves' hyperthyroidism.

This clonotype was counted ten times or more. The V and J genes are TRBV7-2 and TRBJ2-7; 8 bases map to TRBD2. Germline V gives CDR1 SGHTA, CDR2 FQGNSA. The CDR3 is 15 amino acids. The ends lost 0 bases at V and 0 bases at J; junction bases unmatched: 1. Here the CDR3 DNA reads TGTGCCAGCAGCTTAGCGCTAGCGGGCTCCTACGAGCAGTACTTC. Translation: CASSLALAGSYEQYF.

This clonotype was seen many times. V and J are TRBV27 and TRBJ1-2, with 7 bases aligning to TRBD1. CDR1 is MNHEY, CDR2 SMNVEV, per germline (reference sequence). With 4 bases clipped from V and 0 bases from J, the junction kept 5 bases outside the gene matches. CDR3 length: 15 amino acids. CDR3 region: CASSSDREANYGYTF. DNA for the CDR3: TGTGCCAGCAGTTCCGACAGGGAAGCTAACTATGGCTACACCTTC.

Many counts were recorded for this clonotype. This rearrangement joins TRBV7-2 to TRBJ1-4, with a tentative D call TRBD1 (6 bases). Germline CDR1 SGHTA, CDR2 FQGNSA. This CDR3 has 12 residues. V lost 5 bases, J lost 7 bases, and 8 bases lay in between. Here the CDR3 reads CASSLRGEKLFF. DNA of the CDR3: TGTGCCAGCAGCCTCAGGGGTGAAAAACTGTTTTTT.

V is TRBV20-1 and J is TRBJ2-3; the match to TRBD2 covers 8 bases. The CDR3 is 17 amino acids. After removal of 6 bases from V and 4 bases from J, the junction contained 18 bases not matched to a gene. Germline V lookup: CDR1 DFQATT, CDR2 SNEGSKA (reference sequence). The CDR3 region is CSARRGSGARLADTQYF. CDR3 sequence (DNA): TGCAGTGCCCGAAGGGGTAGCGGGGCTAGGTTAGCAGATACGCAGTATTTT.

This sequence joins TRBV7-2 and TRBJ2-7; 10 bases agree with TRBD2. This CDR3 has 14 residues. Trimming at V came to 3 bases and at J to 4 bases, leaving 3 bases not matched to a gene. Germline V gene lookup returns CDR1 SGHTA and CDR2 FQGNSA. The DNA of the CDR3 is TGTGCCAGCAGCTTCGGGACTAGCGTGTACGAGCAGTACTTC. As protein: CASSFGTSVYEQYF. Full variable domain (outside the CDR3, taken from reference TRBV7-2 and TRBJ2-7): GAGVSQSPSNKVTEKGKDVELRCDPISGHTALYWYRQSLGQGLEFLIYFQGNSAPDKSGLPSDRFSAERTGGSVSTLTIQRTQQEDSAVYLCASSFGTSVYEQYFGPGTRLTVT.

This clonotype was recorded at least ten times. The rearrangement uses TRBV12-3 or TRBV12-4 and TRBJ1-6; possibly TRBD1 for D (6 bases). Trimming pared 7 bases from V and 0 bases from J, leaving 25 bases between. The CDR3 extends over 20 amino acids. The CDR3 DNA is TGTGCCAGCACCCTCGGGGGGGCCCGAATCTCCAGCTCCTATAATTCACCCCTCCACTTT. Translation: CASTLGGARISSSYNSPLHF.

The rearrangement links TRBV4-1 to TRBJ2-1; TRBD1 agrees at 7 bases. The germline CDR1 and CDR2 sequences are MGHRA and YSYEKL. The CDR3 totals 16 residues. V dropped 2 bases and J dropped 2; count of bases not matched to a gene: 6. The CDR3 nucleotides are TGCGCCAGCAGCCAAACCCACAGGGGCCCCTACAATGAGCAGTTCTTC. It translates to CASSQTHRGPYNEQFF.